A single sample gave rise to the 6 T cell receptor beta chains below, sequenced in a study of cytomegalovirus exposure and HLA in healthy donors (TCRdb year 2017). Libraries were made using the immunoSEQ multiplex PCR assay. TCRdb retrieved this table from immuneACCESS and kept in-frame rearrangements only. Not all clones are present; in checked studies, unresolved V genes account for under half, and no reason is known for the remainder. The sample table records some 43,000 clones; 80% to 95% of these occur just once. 5.6% of the sample is held by the ten biggest clonotypes. The specimen was PBMCs. All receptors derive from a man aged 18-30 years in good health and CMV-seronegative.

The genes are TRBV4-1 and TRBJ2-2, with a tentative D call TRBD1 (6 bases). The germline CDR1 and CDR2 sequences are MGHRA and YSYEKL. This CDR3 is 14 amino acids long. V was cut by 6 bases and J by 5 bases, with 13 bases left in between. This CDR3 is CASREPGETGELFF. The DNA for the CDR3 is TGCGCCAGCAGGGAACCAGGGGAAACCGGGGAGCTGTTTTTT.

This clone was seen a handful of times. This rearrangement joins TRBV7-9 to TRBJ1-2; 9 bases are a match to TRBD1. V shed 5 bases and J 6 bases; nucleotides not matched to a gene: 10. The CDR3 length is 15 residues. Per germline, CDR1 SEHNR and CDR2 FQNEAQ (reference sequence). The chain's CDR3 is CASSHTGQGIDGYTF. The CDR3 coding sequence is TGTGCCAGCAGCCACACGGGACAGGGTATTGATGGCTACACCTTC.

The V and J genes are TRBV28 and TRBJ2-2, with 10 bases fitting TRBD2. J was trimmed by 5 bases and V by 8 bases; bases with no gene match: 5. The germline V gene has CDR1 MDHEN and CDR2 SYDVKM. The CDR3 spans 14 residues. The DNA for the CDR3 is TGTGCCAGCGTGGGGACTAGCGTAACCGGGGAGCTGTTTTTT. Translating gives CASVGTSVTGELFF. The full variable domain, in which reference TRBV28 and TRBJ2-2 provide the parts outside the CDR3, is DVKVTQSSRYLVKRTGEKVFLECVQDMDHENMFWYRQDPGLGLRLIYFSYDVKMKEKGDIPEGYSVSREKKERFSLILESASTNQTSMYLCASVGTSVTGELFFGEGSRLTVL.

This sequence joins TRBV6-6 and TRBJ1-2; possible D gene TRBD1, 5 bases. The germline V gene has CDR1 MNHNY and CDR2 SVGAGI (reference sequence). Trimming stripped 5 bases from V and 1 base from J, with 8 bases between. The CDR3 is 13 amino acids. CDR3 DNA: TGTGCCAGCAGTAGACAGATTAACTATGGCTACACCTTC. It codes for CASSRQINYGYTF.

The CDR3 DNA sequence: TGTGCCAGCAGTCGGGAAACAGGGGGCTTGACTGAAGCTTTCTTT. Protein product: CASSRETGGLTEAFF. This chain links TRBV6-5 with TRBJ1-1, with 9 positions matching TRBD1. J lost 5 bases, V lost 5 bases, and 9 bases had no gene match. Germline values: CDR1 MNHEY, CDR2 SVGAGI. The CDR3 has 15 amino acids.

This chain connects TRBV2 to TRBJ2-7, with 10 bases lining up with TRBD2. This CDR3 is built from 14 residues. CDR1 is SNHLY and CDR2 is FYNNEI in the germline V gene. V lost 7 bases and J lost 5; bases outside the gene matches: 8. The CDR3 here is CASTPRLAGDEQYF. CDR3 sequence (DNA): TGTGCCAGCACTCCCCGCCTAGCGGGGGACGAGCAGTACTTC.